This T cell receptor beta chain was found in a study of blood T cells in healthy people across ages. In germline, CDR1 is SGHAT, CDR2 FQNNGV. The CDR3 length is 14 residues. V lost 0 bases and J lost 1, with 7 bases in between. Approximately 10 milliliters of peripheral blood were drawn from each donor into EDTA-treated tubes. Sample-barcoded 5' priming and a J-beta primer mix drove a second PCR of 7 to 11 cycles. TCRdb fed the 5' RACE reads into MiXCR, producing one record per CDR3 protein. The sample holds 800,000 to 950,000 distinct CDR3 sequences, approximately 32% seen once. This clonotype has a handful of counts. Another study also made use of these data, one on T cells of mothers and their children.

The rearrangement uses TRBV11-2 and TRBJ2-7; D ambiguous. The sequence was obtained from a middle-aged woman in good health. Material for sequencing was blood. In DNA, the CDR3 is TGTGCCAGCAGCTTAGACAGGCTTTCCTACGAGCAGTACTTC. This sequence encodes CASSLDRLSYEQYF.